The 14 T cell receptor beta chains listed next were all sequenced from one sample in a study of siplizumab effects on memory and regulatory T cells. Generated by immunoSEQ multiplex PCR, the TCRdb table keeps only in-frame clones and is missing some. This sample carries 100,000 to 120,000 clones, around 90% of them seen once, and the ten largest clones take roughly 1.4%. The sample was CD4+ T cells sorted from blood. These TCRs come from a human donor in good health.

V gene TRBV5-4 combines with J gene TRBJ1-1, with TRBD1 matching 7 bases. The V and J ends lost 4 bases and 0 bases, in that order; junction bases with no gene match: 6. The CDR3 is 15 amino acids. Germline V gene lookup returns CDR1 SGHNT and CDR2 YYREEE (reference sequence). In DNA, the CDR3 is TGTGCCAGCAGCACAGGGGCCTCCATGAACACTGAAGCTTTCTTT. Translation: CASSTGASMNTEAFF.

The chain links TRBV11-2 to TRBJ2-1; TRBD2 aligns across 7 bases. This CDR3 has 15 residues. Unmatched junction bases numbered 4, after V lost 1 base and J lost 4 bases. The V gene's germline CDR1 is SGHAT and CDR2 FQNNGV. The CDR3 DNA reads TGTGCCAGCAGCTTAGTCCAGCGGGGTTACAATGAGCAGTTCTTC. Protein: CASSLVQRGYNEQFF. The variable domain in full, with the rest retrieved from reference TRBV11-2 and TRBJ2-1, is EAGVAQSPRYKIIEKRQSVAFWCNPISGHATLYWYQQILGQGPKLLIQFQNNGVVDDSQLPKDRFSAERLKGVDSTLKIQPAKLEDSAVYLCASSLVQRGYNEQFFGPGTRLTVL.

This chain connects TRBV7-8 to TRBJ1-3; D is possibly TRBD1 (6 bases). CDR1 SGHVS and CDR2 FQNEAQ come from the germline V gene. The CDR3 is made up of 20 amino acids. V lost 0 bases and J lost 5, with 26 bases in between. The DNA of the CDR3 is TGTGCCAGCAGCTTAGCTAGGGCAGGGGAGGGAACACGGAGTAGAAACACCATATATTTT. It is translated as CASSLARAGEGTRSRNTIYF.

This rearrangement joins TRBV5-1 to TRBJ2-3; 7 nucleotides match TRBD2. V shed 6 bases, J shed 2 bases, and the junction held 6 bases outside the gene matches. The germline V gene encodes CDR1 SGHRS and CDR2 YFSETQ. CDR3 size: 14 residues. The CDR3 protein is CASTEAGFTDTQYF. CDR3 coding DNA: TGCGCCAGCACCGAAGCGGGGTTCACAGATACGCAGTATTTT.

V gene TRBV7-9 combines with J gene TRBJ1-2, with TRBD1 identical over 7 bases. Germline V gene data show CDR1 as SEHNR and CDR2 as FQNEAQ (reference sequence). V was clipped by 2 bases and J by 6 bases; unmatched bases: 3. The CDR3 has 13 residues. CDR3 bases: TGTGCCAGCAGCTTACGGCAGGGGGATGGCTACACCTTC. It specifies CASSLRQGDGYTF.

V and J are TRBV5-4 and TRBJ1-1; TRBD1 might be the D (6 bases). Trimming cost V 2 bases and J 2 bases, with 10 bases left between them. Germline V gene lookup returns CDR1 SGHNT and CDR2 YYREEE (reference sequence). The CDR3 is made up of 14 amino acids. This CDR3 is CASSLTGLNTEAFF. In nucleotides, the CDR3 is TGTGCCAGCAGCTTAACAGGGCTTAACACTGAAGCTTTCTTT.

This clone was seen only a few times. The same CDR3 can be traced to other DNA sequences in this sample. V and J are TRBV2 and TRBJ1-5; the D is unclear. V was shortened by 4 bases and J by 7 bases, with 5 bases between the two germline ends. From germline, CDR1 is SNHLY and CDR2 FYNNEI. The CDR3 is made up of 11 amino acids. The chain's CDR3 is CASSVGQPQHF. The CDR3 nucleotides are TGTGCCAGCAGTGTAGGGCAGCCCCAGCATTTT.

This chain connects TRBV18 to TRBJ2-2; no firm D call. The germline CDR1 and CDR2 sequences are KGHSH and LQKENI. The CDR3 spans 15 residues. Trimming left V 1 base short and J 3 bases short, with 9 bases between. DNA for the CDR3: TGTGCCAGCTCACCACAGGGTACGGACACCGGGGAGCTGTTTTTT. Its protein product is CASSPQGTDTGELFF. Variable domain in full (rest from reference TRBV18 and TRBJ2-2): NAGVMQNPRHLVRRRGQEARLRCSPMKGHSHVYWYRQLPEEGLKFMVYLQKENIIDESGMPKERFSAEFPKEGPSILRIQQVVRGDSAAYFCASSPQGTDTGELFFGEGSRLTVL.

This clone was recorded once. V gene TRBV4-1 combines with J gene TRBJ2-7; TRBD2 matches 15 bases. V lost 4 bases, J lost 0 bases, and 7 bases stayed unmatched. Looked up from germline, CDR1 is MGHRA and CDR2 is YSYEKL. The CDR3 is 18 residues long. The CDR3 sequence: CASSRGTSGRYSSYEQYF. The CDR3 bases are TGCGCCAGCAGCCGCGGGACTAGCGGGAGGTATAGCTCCTACGAGCAGTACTTC.

This clone has just a few counts. The V call is TRBV10-1, the J call TRBJ2-1; 12 positions agree with TRBD2. V gave up 4 bases and J gave up 3 bases; unmatched junction bases: 7. The CDR3 totals 17 residues. CDR1 and CDR2 (germline): WNHNN, SYGVQD (reference sequence). CDR3 sequence (DNA): TGCGCCAGCAGTGGGACTAGCGGGGACGGTAGCTACAATGAGCAGTTCTTC. It is translated as CASSGTSGDGSYNEQFF.

The chain links TRBV5-1 to TRBJ1-2; TRBD1 matches 7 bases. Germline values: CDR1 SGHRS, CDR2 YFSETQ. The junction had 12 bases not matched to a gene; V was cut back by 3 bases and J by 7 bases. The CDR3 length is 15 residues. The CDR3 nucleotides are TGCGCCAGCAGCTCGACAGGGTCGGAGGTTTTTGGCTACACCTTC. Protein sequence: CASSSTGSEVFGYTF.

This chain joins TRBV28 and TRBJ1-1; D perhaps matches TRBD1 (6 bases). Germline CDR1 MDHEN, CDR2 SYDVKM. V was cut by 7 bases and J by 4 bases, with 16 bases left in between. The CDR3 has 14 amino acids. The chain's CDR3 is CASTTGGAFTEAFF. The CDR3 bases are TGTGCCAGCACGACAGGAGGGGCGTTCACTGAAGCTTTCTTT.

This clone has just one count. V and J are TRBV4-1 and TRBJ2-1; 12 bases fit TRBD1. The CDR3 is made up of 16 amino acids. Germline CDR1 MGHRA, CDR2 YSYEKL. V trimming: 3 bases; J trimming: 6 bases; junction bases outside the gene matches: 6. The CDR3 nucleotides read TGCGCCAGCAGCCACCCGGGACAGGGGGCTGTCAATGAGCAGTTCTTC. This sequence encodes CASSHPGQGAVNEQFF.

The genes are TRBV6-6 and TRBJ1-2; no clear D. The CDR3 has 11 amino acids. Germline V gene lookup returns CDR1 MNHNY and CDR2 SVGAGI (reference sequence). V was clipped by 2 bases and J by 8 bases, with 6 bases between them. This CDR3 is CASSYPGGYTF. CDR3 nucleotide sequence: TGTGCCAGCAGTTACCCGGGCGGCTACACCTTC.